This TCR beta chain was observed in a study of cytomegalovirus exposure and HLA in healthy donors. Study-level information: From donors who were HLA-typed, an early data release held 80 million to 85 million unique TCRs.

To note about this clone: Its antigen is unidentified.

The CDR3 has 16 amino acids. V was pared by 6 bases and J by 5 bases, with 22 bases between. Germline lookup yields CDR1 ENHRY and CDR2 SYGVKD. Whole-study results and caveats: With later analysis, a missense DCLRE1C variant became linked to TCR beta V- and J-gene trimming.

The PCR had 60 Vbeta and 13 Jbeta primers. Sequenced by immunoSEQ multiplex PCR; TCRdb stores in-frame clones only, minus some. The sample records 150,000 to 200,000 clones, 80% to 85% being singletons. Source material: PBMCs. The rearrangement links TRBV10-3 to TRBJ2-5, with a possible D match to TRBD1 (6 bases). The TCR was taken from a woman aged 30 to 39 in good health and CMV-seronegative. CDR3 protein: CAISTQTGSGWETQYF. The CDR3 DNA sequence: TGTGCCATCAGCACTCAAACAGGGTCCGGTTGGGAGACCCAGTACTTC.